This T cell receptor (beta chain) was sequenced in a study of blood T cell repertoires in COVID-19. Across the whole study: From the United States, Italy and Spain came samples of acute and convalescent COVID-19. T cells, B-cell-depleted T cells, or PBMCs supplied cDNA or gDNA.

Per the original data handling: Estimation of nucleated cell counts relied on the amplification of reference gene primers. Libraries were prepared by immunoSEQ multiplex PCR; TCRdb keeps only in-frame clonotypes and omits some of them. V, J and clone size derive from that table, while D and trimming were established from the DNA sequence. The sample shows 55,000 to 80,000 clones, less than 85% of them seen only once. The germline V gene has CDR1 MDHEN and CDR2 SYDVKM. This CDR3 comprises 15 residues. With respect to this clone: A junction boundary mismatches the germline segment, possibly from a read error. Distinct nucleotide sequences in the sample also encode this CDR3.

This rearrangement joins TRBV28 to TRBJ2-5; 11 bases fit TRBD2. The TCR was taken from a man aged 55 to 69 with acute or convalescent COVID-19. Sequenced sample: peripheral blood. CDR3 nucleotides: TGTGCCAGCAGTCTACTAGCGGGGGACCAGGAGACCCAGTACTTC. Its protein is CASSLLAGDQETQYF.